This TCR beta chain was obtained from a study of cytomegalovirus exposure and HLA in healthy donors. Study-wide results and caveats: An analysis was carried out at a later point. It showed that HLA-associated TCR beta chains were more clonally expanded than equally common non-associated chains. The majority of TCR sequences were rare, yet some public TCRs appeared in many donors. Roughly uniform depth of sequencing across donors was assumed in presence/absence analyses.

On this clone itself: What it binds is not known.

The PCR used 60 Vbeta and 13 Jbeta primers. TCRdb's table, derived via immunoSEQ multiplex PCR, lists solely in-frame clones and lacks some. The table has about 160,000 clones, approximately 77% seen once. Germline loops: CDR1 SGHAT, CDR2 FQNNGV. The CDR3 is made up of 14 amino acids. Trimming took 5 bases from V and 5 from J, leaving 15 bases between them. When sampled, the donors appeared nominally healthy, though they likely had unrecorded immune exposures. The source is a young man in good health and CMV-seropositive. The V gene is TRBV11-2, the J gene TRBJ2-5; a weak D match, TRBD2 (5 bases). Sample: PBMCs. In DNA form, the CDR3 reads TGTGCCAGCAGCCCCTCGGGGTTCGGTGAGACCCAGTACTTC. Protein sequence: CASSPSGFGETQYF.